This TCR beta chain stems from a study of cytomegalovirus exposure and HLA in healthy donors. This CDR3 has 12 residues. Germline V gives CDR1 MDHEN, CDR2 SYDVKM. Between the trimmed V and J ends, which lost 7 bases and 5 bases, there was a span of 12 bases. Produced via immunoSEQ multiplex PCR; TCRdb's table is partial and in-frame only. The data hold approximately 200,000 clones, with 84% observed a single time. The sequence was obtained from a woman between 25 and 40 years old in good health and CMV-seropositive. This chain links TRBV28 with TRBJ2-7, with D possibly matching TRBD2 (6 bases). Sequenced: PBMCs. CDR3 protein: CASTLRTNEQYF. The CDR3 coding sequence is TGTGCCAGCACCCTCCGGACTAACGAGCAGTACTTC. Looking up the rest from reference TRBV28 and TRBJ2-7 gives the full variable domain: DVKVTQSSRYLVKRTGEKVFLECVQDMDHENMFWYRQDPGLGLRLIYFSYDVKMKEKGDIPEGYSVSREKKERFSLILESASTNQTSMYLCASTLRTNEQYFGPGTRLTVT.